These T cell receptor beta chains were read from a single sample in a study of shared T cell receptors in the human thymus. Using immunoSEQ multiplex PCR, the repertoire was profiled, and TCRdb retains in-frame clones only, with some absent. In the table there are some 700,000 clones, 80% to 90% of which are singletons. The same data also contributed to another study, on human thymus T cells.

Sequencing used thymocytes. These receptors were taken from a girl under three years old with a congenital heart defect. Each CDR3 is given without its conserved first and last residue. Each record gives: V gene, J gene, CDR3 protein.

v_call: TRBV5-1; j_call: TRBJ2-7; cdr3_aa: ASSSFGQVEQY
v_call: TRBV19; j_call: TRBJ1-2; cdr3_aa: ASSIQGVGGYT
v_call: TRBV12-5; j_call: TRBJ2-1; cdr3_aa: ASGLVPTDRFNEQF
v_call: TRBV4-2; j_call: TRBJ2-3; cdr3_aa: ASSQDRAQY
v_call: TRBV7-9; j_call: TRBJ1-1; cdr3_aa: ASSTHRDRGTNRPIEAF
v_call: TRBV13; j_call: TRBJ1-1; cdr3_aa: ASSFETGMVEAF
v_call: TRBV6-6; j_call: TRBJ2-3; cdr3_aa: ASSYSTHPRPDTQY
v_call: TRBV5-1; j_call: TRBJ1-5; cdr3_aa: ASSLGQGTNQPQH
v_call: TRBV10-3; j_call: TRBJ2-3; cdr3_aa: AISEMRLAGGPGRFGDTQY
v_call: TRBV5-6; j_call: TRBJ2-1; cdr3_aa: ASSPDRGERRYNEQF
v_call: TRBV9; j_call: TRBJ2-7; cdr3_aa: ASSVGLAGFYEQY
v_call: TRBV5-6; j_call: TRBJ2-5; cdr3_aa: ASSLQQETQY
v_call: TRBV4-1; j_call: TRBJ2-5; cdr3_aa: ASRDRDREETQY
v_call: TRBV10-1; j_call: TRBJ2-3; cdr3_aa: ASSESTSRTDTQY
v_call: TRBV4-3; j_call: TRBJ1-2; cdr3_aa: ASSQDLGVTSFRYT
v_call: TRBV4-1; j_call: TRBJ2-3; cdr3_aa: ASSQAARTSGTTDTQY
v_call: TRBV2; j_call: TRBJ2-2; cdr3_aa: ASSEVPVRPRRGTGELF
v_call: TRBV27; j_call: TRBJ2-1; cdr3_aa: ASSFAIPTAPPEIYNEQF
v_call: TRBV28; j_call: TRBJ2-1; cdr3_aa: ASSGGQGLYNEQF
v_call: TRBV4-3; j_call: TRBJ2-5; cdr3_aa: ASSLRKTLSVPGTQY
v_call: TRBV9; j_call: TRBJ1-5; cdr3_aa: ASSLKGGQGAGQPQH
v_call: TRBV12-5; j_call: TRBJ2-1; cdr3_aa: ASGSVLAGTSSYNEQF
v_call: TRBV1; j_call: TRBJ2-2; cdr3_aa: TSSQDASVPGGELF
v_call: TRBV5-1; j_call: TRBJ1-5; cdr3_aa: ASSVQPRQPQH
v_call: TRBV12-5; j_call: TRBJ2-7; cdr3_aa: ASGLMRSGGLSYEQY
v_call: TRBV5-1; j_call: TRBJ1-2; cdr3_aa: ASSLGSGRVRGYGYT
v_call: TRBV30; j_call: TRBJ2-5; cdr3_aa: AWSVVEGEETQY
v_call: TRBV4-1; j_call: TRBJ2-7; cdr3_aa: ASSQDATSPSYEQY
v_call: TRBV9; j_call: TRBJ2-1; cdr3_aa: ASSGDGTSGGAVGDEQF
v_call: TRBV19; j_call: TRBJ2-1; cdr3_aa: ASRGPGQGSYNEQF
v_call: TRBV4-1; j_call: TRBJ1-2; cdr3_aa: ASSQAGQGPYGYT
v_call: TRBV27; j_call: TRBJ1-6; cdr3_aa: ASSLPKRNSPLH
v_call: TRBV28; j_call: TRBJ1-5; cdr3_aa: ASSENRFGNQPQH
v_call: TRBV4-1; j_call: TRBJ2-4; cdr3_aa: ASSLETGLAKNIQY
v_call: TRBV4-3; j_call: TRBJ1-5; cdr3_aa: ASSQDEAARRPQH
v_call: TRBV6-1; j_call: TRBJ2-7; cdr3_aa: ASSGPKQGAYEQY
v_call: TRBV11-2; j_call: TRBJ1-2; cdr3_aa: ASSPGTGYEVGT
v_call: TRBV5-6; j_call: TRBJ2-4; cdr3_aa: ASSHSGPLDIQY
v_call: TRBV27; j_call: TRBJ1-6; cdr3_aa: ASGRTVLNSPLH
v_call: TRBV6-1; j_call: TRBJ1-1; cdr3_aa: ASSGRGWRGDTEAF
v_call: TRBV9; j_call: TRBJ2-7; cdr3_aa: ASSVGQGLGSNQRGTEQY
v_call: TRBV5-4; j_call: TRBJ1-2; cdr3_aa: ASSSQGPFNYGYT
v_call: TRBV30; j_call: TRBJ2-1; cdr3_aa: AWILDGKNEQF
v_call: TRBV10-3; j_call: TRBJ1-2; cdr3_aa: AISEPPSREVVFLSGYT
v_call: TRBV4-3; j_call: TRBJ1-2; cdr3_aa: ASSQDKRAGGIYGYT
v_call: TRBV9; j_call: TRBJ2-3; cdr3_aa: ASSVEAGAPDTQY
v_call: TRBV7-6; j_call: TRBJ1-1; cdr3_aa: ASSLEGFRGSNTEAF
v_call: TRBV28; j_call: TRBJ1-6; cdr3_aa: ASSLLTGDFPLH
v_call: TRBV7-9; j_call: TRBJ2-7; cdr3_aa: ASSPPTAGGYEQY
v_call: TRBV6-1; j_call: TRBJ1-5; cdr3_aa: ASSAVHDRGGPYSNQPQH
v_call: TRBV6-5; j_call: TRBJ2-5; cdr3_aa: ASSYRAGCQETQY
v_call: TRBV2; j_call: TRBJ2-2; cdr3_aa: ASSEVPAGGYTGELF
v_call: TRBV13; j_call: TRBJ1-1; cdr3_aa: ASSLATERQAF
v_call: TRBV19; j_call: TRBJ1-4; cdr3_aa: ASSIRTGRLEKLF
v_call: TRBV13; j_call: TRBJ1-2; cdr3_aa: ASGTEPNYGYT
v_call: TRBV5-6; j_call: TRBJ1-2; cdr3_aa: ASSLIKPRRCYGYT